This T cell receptor beta chain appears in the sequencing data of a study of blood T cell repertoires in COVID-19. The CDR3 loop spans 15 amino acids. V shed 7 bases and J 2 bases; nucleotides not matched to a gene: 9. Germline V gives CDR1 SNHLY, CDR2 FYNNEI. Profiled with immunoSEQ multiplex PCR; TCRdb holds only in-frame clones, not every one. The data hold under 14,000 clones, with around 75% observed a single time. The TCR originated in a man between 65 and 85 years old with active COVID-19. Specimen: peripheral blood. The chain has TRBV2 and TRBJ2-5, with 8 nucleotides matching TRBD2. CDR3 region: CASMVRGGLQETQYF. CDR3 in DNA: TGTGCCAGCATGGTTCGGGGGGGCCTTCAAGAGACCCAGTACTTC.